Following are 32 T cell receptor beta chains from one sample sequenced in a study of shared clonotypes between healthy human individuals. Data came from immunoSEQ multiplex PCR; TCRdb stores just in-frame clones and leaves some out. The sample lists roughly 2.2 million clones, just under 95% occurring once. The specimen was naive CD4+ T cells from PBMCs. Noted subset: CD45RA+ positively selected. Every receptor here comes from a man aged 18 to 30 in good health. Some clones in this sample may be carry-over from other donors' samples.

This clone came up once. The rearrangement joins TRBV10-2 to TRBJ2-1; D unresolved. CDR1 and CDR2 from the germline V gene are WSHSY and SAAADI. V was cut by 7 bases and J by 0 bases, with 7 bases left in between. CDR3 length: 13 residues. CDR3: CASKGSSYNEQFF. The DNA of the CDR3 is TGCGCCAGCAAGGGTAGCTCCTACAATGAGCAGTTCTTC.

The gene calls are TRBV7-2 and TRBJ2-4, with TRBD1 identical over 8 bases. CDR3 length: 14 amino acids. Germline V lookup: CDR1 SGHTA, CDR2 FQGNSA. The ends lost 5 bases at V and 7 bases at J; junction bases unmatched: 7. CDR3 DNA sequence: TGTGCCAGCAGCCGGTCAGGGGGCGTTAACATTCAGTACTTC. Residues: CASSRSGGVNIQYF.

This rearrangement joins TRBV30 to TRBJ2-7; possibly TRBD2 for D (7 bases). V was cut by 5 bases and J by 2 bases, with 13 bases left in between. Germline V gene sequence: CDR1 GTSNPN, CDR2 SVGIG (reference sequence). The CDR3 is made up of 13 amino acids. CDR3 sequence: CAWAQGLTYEQYF. The CDR3 nucleotides are TGTGCCTGGGCACAGGGACTAACCTACGAGCAGTACTTC. Complete variable domain (other parts from reference TRBV30 and TRBJ2-7): SQTIHQWPATLVQPVGSPLSLECTVEGTSNPNLYWYRQAAGRGLQLLFYSVGIGQISSEVPQNLSASRPQDRQFILSSKKLLLSDSGFYLCAWAQGLTYEQYFGPGTRLTVT.

This CDR3 reads CASTQIAGRRTDTQYF. CDR3 nucleotides: TGTGCCAGCACCCAGATAGCGGGTAGGAGGACAGATACGCAGTATTTT. This sequence joins TRBV7-2 and TRBJ2-3, with 7 bases that match TRBD2. From germline, CDR1 is SGHTA and CDR2 FQGNSA. Trimming took 7 bases from V and 3 from J; bases not matched to a gene: 13. The CDR3 loop spans 16 amino acids.

This clone was observed a single time. The V gene is TRBV2, the J gene TRBJ1-2, with 7 positions matching TRBD1. The CDR3 runs to 17 residues. Germline lookup yields CDR1 SNHLY and CDR2 FYNNEI. The trim removed 3 bases at V and 7 bases at J, leaving 17 bases unmatched. Here the CDR3 reads CASSDADRVNVGGGYTF. In DNA, the CDR3 is TGTGCCAGCAGTGACGCCGACAGGGTAAATGTTGGGGGTGGCTACACCTTC.

The rearrangement joins TRBV18 to TRBJ1-3; 10 bases are a match to TRBD1. The germline V gene encodes CDR1 KGHSH and CDR2 LQKENI. This CDR3 is 17 amino acids long. Germline trimming cut 4 bases from V and 2 bases from J; bases unmatched to any gene: 8. CDR3 sequence reads: CASSLLPGQGTGNTIYF. In nucleotides, the CDR3 is TGTGCCAGCTCACTACTACCGGGACAGGGGACTGGAAACACCATATATTTT.

This chain connects TRBV30 to TRBJ1-2, with 7 bases lining up with TRBD1. CDR3 length: 13 residues. With 2 bases clipped from V and 6 bases from J, the junction kept 6 bases outside the gene matches. Germline V gene data show CDR1 as GTSNPN and CDR2 as SVGIG (reference sequence). The CDR3 sequence: CAWSQGGGNGYTF. The CDR3 DNA is TGTGCCTGGAGTCAGGGGGGGGGCAATGGCTACACCTTC.

V and J are TRBV15 and TRBJ2-2, with TRBD1 identical over 7 bases. The V gene's germline CDR1 is LNHNV and CDR2 YYDKDF (reference sequence). This CDR3 is 15 amino acids long. The J segment lost 5 bases and the V segment lost 5 bases, leaving 8 bases of the junction unmatched. CDR3 coding DNA: TGTGCCACCAGCGTTATCAGGGGGAAGACCGGGGAGCTGTTTTTT. It specifies CATSVIRGKTGELFF. Together with reference TRBV15 and TRBJ2-2, the CDR3 gives the full variable domain: DAMVIQNPRYQVTQFGKPVTLSCSQTLNHNVMYWYQQKSSQAPKLLFHYYDKDFNNEADTPDNFQSRRPNTSFCFLDIRSPGLGDTAMYLCATSVIRGKTGELFFGEGSRLTVL.

The chain combines TRBV7-2 with TRBJ2-3; maybe TRBD1 (6 bases). CDR3 size: 15 residues. Germline CDR1 SGHTA, CDR2 FQGNSA. The V end lost 6 bases, the J end lost 4 bases, and 17 bases lay between the germline ends. This CDR3 reads CASSLRAGASDTQYF. Written as DNA, the CDR3 is TGTGCCAGCAGTTTGAGGGCAGGGGCGTCAGATACGCAGTATTTT.

The V gene is TRBV4-2, the J gene TRBJ2-7; 10 bases agree with TRBD2. The trim removed 1 base at V and 2 bases at J, leaving 14 bases unmatched. The germline gives CDR1 LGHNA, CDR2 YNFKEQ. This CDR3 is 19 amino acids long. CDR3 sequence reads: CASSQGIVQSGRGTYEQYF. CDR3 sequence (DNA): TGTGCCAGCAGCCAAGGTATCGTGCAGAGCGGGAGGGGCACCTACGAGCAGTACTTC.

V usage is TRBV27 and J usage is TRBJ2-7; D uncertain. With 8 bases removed from V and 2 bases from J, the gap between germline ends came to 19 bases. This CDR3 spans 15 amino acids. The germline V gene encodes CDR1 MNHEY and CDR2 SMNVEV (reference sequence). In nucleotides, the CDR3 is TGTGCCAGCTCCACTCTCCCAGGTACGACCTACGAGCAGTACTTC. Its translation is CASSTLPGTTYEQYF.

The V call is TRBV10-3, the J call TRBJ1-1; D is uncertain. Germline V CDR1 and CDR2: ENHRY, SYGVKD. The ends were cut back, 6 bases at V and 1 base at J, with 18 bases in the middle. The CDR3 contains 16 residues. This CDR3 reads CAISERYKASNTEAFF. CDR3 in DNA: TGTGCCATCAGCGAACGCTACAAAGCCTCGAACACTGAAGCTTTCTTT.

This chain joins TRBV28 and TRBJ2-2, with TRBD2 as a possible D gene (7 bases). With 6 bases removed from V and 6 bases from J, the gap between germline ends came to 11 bases. CDR1 MDHEN and CDR2 SYDVKM come from the germline V gene. The CDR3 covers 13 residues. DNA of the CDR3: TGTGCCAGCAGCCCGGGGGGCGCCGGGGAGCTGTTTTTT. Protein: CASSPGGAGELFF.

The chain employs TRBV6-4 and TRBJ1-5, with TRBD1 identical over 8 bases. The J segment lost 0 bases and the V segment lost 11 bases, leaving 12 bases of the junction unmatched. The CDR3 is 16 amino acids. Looked up from germline, CDR1 is MRHNA and CDR2 is SNTAGT. The CDR3 spells CAPSNGQGYSNQPQHF. In DNA, the CDR3 is TGTGCCCCCTCTAACGGACAGGGTTATAGCAATCAGCCCCAGCATTTT.

A remark on this clone: This specimen includes other DNA sequences encoding the same CDR3. The rearrangement links TRBV28 to TRBJ2-1, with unresolved D. Trimming took 4 bases from V and 2 from J, leaving 6 bases between them. The germline V gene has CDR1 MDHEN and CDR2 SYDVKM. This CDR3 is 13 amino acids long. The CDR3 DNA is TGTGCCAGCAGTTCAACTGCCTACAATGAGCAGTTCTTC. It yields the protein CASSSTAYNEQFF.

V gene TRBV6-6 combines with J gene TRBJ2-2, with 7 bases that match TRBD2. V was pared by 0 bases and J by 6 bases, with 7 bases of the junction left unmatched. There are 16 residues in the CDR3. The germline V gene has CDR1 MNHNY and CDR2 SVGAGI (reference sequence). Here the CDR3 DNA reads TGTGCCAGCAGTTACTCGTCCGGCGGGAGTTCCGGGGAGCTGTTTTTT. Protein: CASSYSSGGSSGELFF.

Of note for this clone: The same CDR3 can be traced to other DNA sequences in this sample. The V and J genes are TRBV28 and TRBJ2-2, with 7 nucleotides matching TRBD1. The V gene end was trimmed by 2 bases and the J gene end by 1 base; junction bases not matched to a gene: 1. This CDR3 region has 15 residues. Germline lookup yields CDR1 MDHEN and CDR2 SYDVKM. Here the CDR3 DNA reads TGTGCCAGCAGTTTACGACAGGGGAACACCGGGGAGCTGTTTTTT. Amino acids: CASSLRQGNTGELFF.

Regarding this clone: Distinct nucleotide sequences in the sample also encode this CDR3. The chain is built from TRBV5-1 and TRBJ2-5; D unresolved. V dropped 0 bases and J dropped 2 bases, with 14 bases sitting between them. The CDR3 runs 16 residues. In germline, CDR1 is SGHRS, CDR2 YFSETQ. The CDR3 here is CASSLALAGEQETQYF. CDR3 coding DNA: TGCGCCAGCAGCTTGGCCTTGGCAGGAGAACAAGAGACCCAGTACTTC.

Regarding this clone: The sample contains more than one DNA sequence encoding this CDR3. The chain couples TRBV28 to TRBJ2-7; the match to TRBD1 covers 8 bases. The V and J ends lost 5 bases and 7 bases, in that order; junction bases with no gene match: 10. Per germline, CDR1 MDHEN and CDR2 SYDVKM. The CDR3 loop spans 14 amino acids. In DNA, the CDR3 is TGTGCCAGCAGTCCCTCAGGGGGCGCGGGGGAGCAGTACTTC. Translation gives CASSPSGGAGEQYF.

V and J are TRBV5-4 and TRBJ2-1, with D perhaps TRBD1 (6 bases). CDR3 length equals 15 residues. The V gene's germline CDR1 is SGHNT and CDR2 YYREEE (reference sequence). V was cut by 4 bases and J by 10 bases, with 21 bases left in between. The CDR3: CASSLNPGNREEQFF. Here the CDR3 DNA reads TGTGCCAGCAGCCTTAATCCAGGGAACAGGGAGGAGCAGTTCTTC.

This clone was seen only once. This chain uses TRBV5-4 with TRBJ2-4; the D gene is possibly TRBD1 (5 bases). The CDR3 extends over 16 amino acids. Trimming shortened V by 4 bases and J by 0 bases, and 14 bases separated the two germline ends. CDR1 and CDR2 from the germline V gene are SGHNT and YYREEE (reference sequence). The CDR3 reads CASSPLGPLAKNIQYF. In DNA form, the CDR3 reads TGTGCCAGCAGCCCCTTGGGGCCTCTAGCCAAAAACATTCAGTACTTC.

This chain links TRBV4-1 with TRBJ2-7, with 9 bases matching TRBD1. The CDR3 runs 14 residues. V shed 4 bases, J shed 2 bases, and the junction held 3 bases outside the gene matches. CDR1 and CDR2 (germline): MGHRA, YSYEKL. CDR3 protein: CASSRRDRAYEQYF. As DNA, the CDR3 is TGCGCCAGCAGCCGCCGGGACAGGGCCTACGAGCAGTACTTC.

This sequence joins TRBV5-1 and TRBJ2-1; a possible D gene is TRBD1 (7 bases). Trimming removed 3 bases at V and 6 bases at J, with 28 bases between. The CDR3 spans 19 residues. Germline V gives CDR1 SGHRS, CDR2 YFSETQ. CDR3 protein: CASSSLAILDREWVNEQFF. CDR3 DNA sequence: TGCGCCAGCAGCTCACTAGCCATTCTAGACAGGGAATGGGTCAATGAGCAGTTCTTC.

The chain is built from TRBV28 and TRBJ2-3; 11 nucleotides line up with TRBD1. Germline-derived CDR1 and CDR2 are MDHEN and SYDVKM. The CDR3 is 17 residues long. The V and J ends lost 6 bases and 3 bases, in that order; junction bases with no gene match: 11. The CDR3 bases are TGTGCCAGCAGCACGATGAGGGGACAGGGGGTGACAGATACGCAGTATTTT. This gives the protein CASSTMRGQGVTDTQYF.

The chain recombines TRBV29-1 with TRBJ1-2, with no clear D. V was shortened by 2 bases and J by 3 bases, with 13 bases between the two germline ends. The CDR3 length is 14 residues. Germline V lookup: CDR1 SQVTM, CDR2 ANQGSEA. This CDR3 reads CSVEPLAGDYGYTF. The CDR3 region has the DNA TGCAGCGTTGAACCCCTGGCCGGGGACTATGGCTACACCTTC.

The rearrangement uses TRBV28 and TRBJ1-2; 9 nucleotides agree with TRBD1. CDR3 length: 14 amino acids. Germline values: CDR1 MDHEN, CDR2 SYDVKM. Unmatched junction bases numbered 6, after V lost 2 bases and J lost 8 bases. The CDR3 loop reads CASSLTGGASGYTF. The CDR3 DNA reads TGTGCCAGCAGTTTAACAGGGGGCGCGTCGGGCTACACCTTC.

This clone came up a few times. The chain uses TRBV27 and TRBJ2-1; 13 nucleotides agree with TRBD2. The V and J ends lost 7 bases and 1 base, in that order; junction bases with no gene match: 7. The CDR3 runs 17 residues. Germline lookup yields CDR1 MNHEY and CDR2 SMNVEV (reference sequence). The CDR3 region has the DNA TGTGCCAGCACCTGGACTAGCGGGAGATTTTCCTACAATGAGCAGTTCTTC. It encodes CASTWTSGRFSYNEQFF.

This clone has only one observation. At the DNA level, this CDR3 is encoded by other sequences in the same sample as well. The CDR3 sequence: CASSPGQGGRETQYF. The CDR3 DNA is TGTGCCAGCTCACCGGGCCAGGGGGGGCGAGAGACCCAGTACTTC. The rearrangement uses TRBV18 and TRBJ2-5; either TRBD1 or TRBD2 may supply D (7 bases each). CDR1 is KGHSH and CDR2 is LQKENI in the germline V gene. The CDR3 totals 15 residues. Deletions cut 3 bases from V and 4 bases from J, with 15 bases between.

This chain joins TRBV5-1 and TRBJ2-5; TRBD2 aligns across 12 bases. V gave up 4 bases and J gave up 5 bases; unmatched junction bases: 9. The germline CDR1 and CDR2 sequences are SGHRS and YFSETQ. CDR3 size: 16 residues. The CDR3 DNA is TGCGCCAGCAGCGAAACGGGGACTAGCGGGCGGGAGACCCAGTACTTC. It specifies CASSETGTSGRETQYF.

The chain couples TRBV28 to TRBJ1-2, with D unclear. Trimming shortened V by 7 bases and J by 2 bases, and 17 bases separated the two germline ends. The CDR3 runs 15 residues. CDR1 and CDR2 from the germline V gene are MDHEN and SYDVKM. The CDR3 DNA is TGTGCCAGCAATACCCCCTCAGGTGCCAACTATGGCTACACCTTC. Translation gives CASNTPSGANYGYTF.

The chain combines TRBV28 with TRBJ1-2, with TRBD1 as a possible D gene (5 bases). V was clipped by 3 bases and J by 4 bases, with 15 bases between them. CDR3 length: 15 amino acids. CDR1 and CDR2 from the germline V gene are MDHEN and SYDVKM. The CDR3 protein is CASSLGGDRVYGYTF. For the CDR3, the DNA is TGTGCCAGCAGTTTGGGGGGGGATCGGGTCTATGGCTACACCTTC.

The CDR3: CASSPSLYRTDTQYF. The CDR3, as DNA: TGTGCCAGCAGCCCCTCCTTGTACCGCACAGATACGCAGTATTTT. The rearrangement joins TRBV11-3 to TRBJ2-3; D not resolved. V was pared by 5 bases and J by 1 base, with 13 bases between. CDR1 is SGHNT, CDR2 YENEEA, per germline. The CDR3 has 15 residues.